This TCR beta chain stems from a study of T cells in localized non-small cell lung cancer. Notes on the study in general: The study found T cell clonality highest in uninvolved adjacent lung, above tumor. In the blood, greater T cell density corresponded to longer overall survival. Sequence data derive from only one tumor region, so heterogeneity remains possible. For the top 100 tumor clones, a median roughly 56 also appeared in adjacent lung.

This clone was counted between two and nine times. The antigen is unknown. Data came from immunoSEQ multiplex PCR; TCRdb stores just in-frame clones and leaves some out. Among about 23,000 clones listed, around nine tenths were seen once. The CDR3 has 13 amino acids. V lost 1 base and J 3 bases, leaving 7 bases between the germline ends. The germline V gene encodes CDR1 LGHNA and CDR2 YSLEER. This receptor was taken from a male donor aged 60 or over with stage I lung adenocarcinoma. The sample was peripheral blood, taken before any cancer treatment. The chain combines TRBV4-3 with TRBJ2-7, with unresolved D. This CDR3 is CASSQASDYEQYF. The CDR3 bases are TGCGCCAGCAGCCAAGCCTCAGACTACGAGCAGTACTTC.